The subject of this entry is one T cell receptor (beta chain). The CDR3 is 14 amino acids. V lost 4 bases and J lost 3; bases outside the gene matches: 3. The germline gives CDR1 MGHRA, CDR2 YSYEKL. The data belong to a study of blood T cell repertoires in COVID-19. Overall study: T cells, B-cell-depleted T cells, or PBMCs supplied cDNA or gDNA.

Everyone who took part was roughly 18 to 89 years old, and they came from about two dozen US areas. In the source study's methods: The authors estimated nucleated cell counts from reference gene primer amplification. Assay: immunoSEQ multiplex PCR; the TCRdb copy retains only in-frame clones and omits some. V and J calls and clone size are as listed in that table; D and trimming were resolved from the DNA. The sample has 250,000 or so clones; approximately 90% are singletons. The source of this sequence is a human donor in a cohort exposed to, infected with or recovered from COVID-19 (not recorded which). The donor label of this sample is uncertain. This chain uses TRBV4-1 with TRBJ1-5; 7 bases map to TRBD1. The specimen was PBMCs or T cells enriched from blood (not recorded which). The CDR3 sequence: CASSPGQNNQPQHF. The CDR3 DNA reads TGCGCCAGCAGCCCGGGACAGAACAATCAGCCCCAGCATTTT.